These 14 T cell receptor beta chains share one sample of origin, sequenced in a study of patients and donors after allogeneic stem cell transplantation. A single record per CDR3 protein comes from TCRdb applying MiXCR to the RT-PCR reads. The table includes some 150,000 distinct CDR3 sequences, about a third detected once. Sequencing input: blood, either unsorted or a sorted T cell fraction (not recorded which). These receptors all come from a human donor who was either an allogeneic HSCT recipient or a stem cell or donor lymphocyte infusion donor (not recorded which). It is not recorded whose cells these are; they may come from a transplant donor.

With respect to this clonotype: Germline and junction disagree at one end, which may indicate a read error. This sequence joins TRBV29-1 and TRBJ1-3; TRBD1 might be the D (5 bases). CDR3 length: 14 amino acids. CDR1 and CDR2 from the germline V gene are SQVTM and ANQGSEA. The chain's CDR3 is CSVSSGSSGNSIYF. The DNA for the CDR3 is TGCAGCGTTTCTTCAGGGTCCTCTGGAAACTCCATATATTTT.

This sequence joins TRBV25-1 and TRBJ1-4, with D perhaps TRBD1 (6 bases). The CDR3 sequence is 16 residues long. In germline, CDR1 is MGHDK, CDR2 SYGVNS. Trimming left V 8 bases short and J 4 bases short, with 20 bases between. CDR3 protein: CASRPTGRGFNEKLFF. The CDR3 bases are TGTGCCAGCCGACCCACAGGCAGGGGCTTTAATGAAAAACTGTTTTTT.

This clonotype was recorded at least ten times. CDR3 DNA sequence: TGTGCCAGCAGGGAGTGGGACACCTTCGAAGCTTTCTTT. Residues: CASREWDTFEAFF. The chain couples TRBV6-1 to TRBJ1-1, with D tentatively TRBD1 (6 bases). V was clipped by 6 bases and J by 8 bases, with 16 bases between them. This CDR3 contains 13 residues. Looked up from germline, CDR1 is MNHNS and CDR2 is SASEGT.

The CDR3 DNA reads as TGTGCCAGCAGTTACGTGGGCCCTAGCACAGATACGCAGTATTTT. This sequence encodes CASSYVGPSTDTQYF. V gene TRBV12-3 or TRBV12-4 combines with J gene TRBJ2-3, with unresolved D. The CDR3 length is 15 residues. The ends were cut back, 4 bases at V and 0 bases at J, with 11 bases in the middle.

Only a few counts were recorded for this clonotype. This chain connects TRBV4-3 to TRBJ1-1, with D unresolved. Trimming removed 4 bases from V and 1 base from J, with 10 bases in between. CDR3 size: 14 residues. Germline loops: CDR1 LGHNA, CDR2 YSLEER. The CDR3 DNA reads as TGCGCCAGCAGCCCCCGTGTTACGAACACTGAAGCTTTCTTT. Encoded protein: CASSPRVTNTEAFF.

This clonotype was recorded a few times. This sequence joins TRBV20-1 and TRBJ1-2, with D uncertain. The CDR3 is made up of 13 amino acids. Germline CDR1 DFQATT, CDR2 SNEGSKA (reference sequence). The CDR3 DNA sequence: TGCAGGGGGTCGGGAAGGCAGCTCTATGGCTACACCTTC. This codes for CRGSGRQLYGYTF.

V gene TRBV18 combines with J gene TRBJ1-2; 8 nucleotides align to TRBD1. J gave up 4 bases and V 1 base, and 5 bases lay outside the gene matches. Germline CDR1 and CDR2: KGHSH and LQKENI. The CDR3 sequence is 15 residues long. CDR3 DNA: TGTGCCAGCTCACCACGGGACAGGCCACGCTATGGCTACACCTTC. Residues: CASSPRDRPRYGYTF.

This sequence joins TRBV6-2 or TRBV6-3 and TRBJ1-1; D is undetermined. V dropped 4 bases and J dropped 11 bases, with 20 bases sitting between them. The CDR3 runs 14 residues. Per germline, CDR1 MNHEY and CDR2 SVGEGT. The CDR3, as DNA: TGTGCCAGCAGTTCTCCTGCGCCGGGAGACCAGGCTTTCTTT. Translation: CASSSPAPGDQAFF.

The rearrangement joins TRBV12-3 or TRBV12-4 to TRBJ1-2; D uncertain. The CDR3 contains 13 residues. Between the trimmed V and J ends, which lost 5 bases and 2 bases, there was a span of 9 bases. As DNA, the CDR3 is TGTGCCAGCAGTCCCCGTAGGAACTATGGCTACACCTTC. Translation gives CASSPRRNYGYTF.

This clonotype was seen a handful of times. The chain combines TRBV28 with TRBJ1-6; the D is unclear. This CDR3 spans 14 amino acids. Germline CDR1 reads MDHEN; CDR2 reads SYDVKM. V was shortened by 5 bases and J by 9 bases, with 14 bases between the two germline ends. The DNA for the CDR3 is TGTGCCAGCAGTCTAAGGAGTCCAGCTTCACCCCTCCACTTT. Protein sequence: CASSLRSPASPLHF.

In this sample, this clonotype turned up a few times. The chain uses TRBV12-3 or TRBV12-4 and TRBJ1-2, with a weak D call TRBD1 (5 bases). The CDR3 spans 15 residues. Between the trimmed V and J ends, which lost 2 bases and 6 bases, there was a span of 16 bases. The CDR3 DNA is TGTGCCAGCAGTTTACTGGGCCAGGGCTTGGATGGCTACACCTTC. It is translated as CASSLLGQGLDGYTF.

CDR3 coding DNA: TGTGCCAGCAGTTACGGGGAAAGCTCCTACAATGAGCAGTTCTTC. Its translation: CASSYGESSYNEQFF. The chain is built from TRBV6-5 and TRBJ2-1; D is uncertain. CDR3 size: 15 residues. V lost 2 bases and J 0 bases, leaving 8 bases between the germline ends. Germline loops: CDR1 MNHEY, CDR2 SVGAGI.

This clonotype was detected only a few times. V gene TRBV18 combines with J gene TRBJ1-2, with D possibly TRBD1 on 6 matching bases. Trimming pared 3 bases from V and 7 bases from J, leaving 12 bases between. This CDR3 comprises 13 residues. The germline V gene has CDR1 KGHSH and CDR2 LQKENI. The CDR3 spells CASSPTWGPGYTF. The CDR3 coding sequence is TGTGCCAGCTCACCCACTTGGGGGCCTGGCTACACCTTC.

The chain recombines TRBV5-1 with TRBJ1-3, with D possibly being TRBD1 (6 bases). CDR3 length: 16 amino acids. Germline V gene lookup returns CDR1 SGHRS and CDR2 YFSETQ. The ends were cut back, 4 bases at V and 7 bases at J, with 21 bases in the middle. The CDR3 sequence: CASSLDGTGLRNTIYF. The CDR3 nucleotides are TGCGCCAGCAGCCTAGACGGCACAGGGCTTCGGAACACCATATATTTT.